This passage covers 21 T cell receptor beta chains from one sample sequenced in a study of blood T cell repertoires in COVID-19. Clones were read by immunoSEQ multiplex PCR, and TCRdb kept only the in-frame ones, dropping some. The sample has about 150,000 clones; about 90% are singletons. Sequencing was carried out using peripheral blood. The receptors stem from a man aged 50 to 60 with acute or convalescent COVID-19.

The rearrangement uses TRBV7-2 and TRBJ1-4; TRBD1 matches 10 bases. The CDR3 is made up of 17 amino acids. V shed 7 bases and J 4 bases; nucleotides not matched to a gene: 12. Germline V gene lookup returns CDR1 SGHTA and CDR2 FQGNSA. As DNA, the CDR3 is TGTGCCAGCACCCCGACAGGGGGCCAAGGGGGTAATGAAAAACTGTTTTTT. Its protein is CASTPTGGQGGNEKLFF.

This chain uses TRBV23-1 with TRBJ1-1, with 7 bases that match TRBD1. TRBV23-1 is marked as an open reading frame, function uncertain. The trim removed 6 bases at V and 1 base at J, leaving 5 bases unmatched. CDR3 length: 14 residues. CDR3 region: CASSRTGENTEAFF. Here the CDR3 DNA reads TGCGCCAGCAGCCGGACAGGCGAGAACACTGAAGCTTTCTTT.

Only one count was recorded for this clone. V is TRBV2 and J is TRBJ2-2; D is ambiguous. The CDR3 totals 17 residues. The V end was cut by 0 bases, the J end by 7 bases, with 18 bases between. CDR1 and CDR2 (germline): SNHLY, FYNNEI. The CDR3 coding sequence is TGTGCCAGCAGTGAAGCTAGCAGACTCTTCTCGATCGGGGAGCTGTTTTTT. Translation: CASSEASRLFSIGELFF. Drawing the rest from reference TRBV2 and TRBJ2-2, the complete variable domain is EPEVTQTPSHQVTQMGQEVILRCVPISNHLYFYWYRQILGQKVEFLVSFYNNEISEKSEIFDDQFSVERPDGSNFTLKIRSTKLEDSAMYFCASSEASRLFSIGELFFGEGSRLTVL.

This clone has just one count. This chain joins TRBV4-1 and TRBJ2-2; D may be TRBD1 (5 bases). The V and J ends lost 4 bases and 3 bases respectively, with 18 bases between them. The CDR3 runs 17 residues. The germline CDR1 and CDR2 sequences are MGHRA and YSYEKL. The CDR3 DNA sequence: TGCGCCAGCAGCCCCCCCCCAGGGCGCCCGGACACCGGGGAGCTGTTTTTT. Amino acid sequence: CASSPPPGRPDTGELFF.

This chain links TRBV6-4 with TRBJ2-1, with a weak D call TRBD2 (6 bases). Germline V CDR1 and CDR2: MRHNA, SNTAGT. CDR3 length equals 14 residues. The V end was cut by 6 bases, the J end by 5 bases, with 14 bases between. CDR3 nucleotides: TGTGCCAGCAGAGCTAGCGTAATCGACAATGAGCAGTTCTTC. Translation: CASRASVIDNEQFF.

V is TRBV7-2 and J is TRBJ2-1; 7 positions agree with TRBD2. Losses at the gene ends were 5 bases for V and 8 bases for J; bases not matched to a gene: 9. Germline CDR1 SGHTA, CDR2 FQGNSA. CDR3 length: 14 residues. The CDR3: CASSPRTSLDEQFF. In DNA form, the CDR3 reads TGTGCCAGCAGCCCCAGGACTAGTTTAGATGAGCAGTTCTTC.

The rearrangement links TRBV4-1 to TRBJ2-1, with D possibly being TRBD2 (7 bases). In germline, CDR1 is MGHRA, CDR2 YSYEKL. Trimming took off 4 bases at V and 7 bases at J, with 17 bases between the two ends. CDR3 length: 15 amino acids. Here the CDR3 DNA reads TGCGCCAGCAGCCCCGACCTGGGGGGGCTTAATGAGCAGTTCTTC. It is translated as CASSPDLGGLNEQFF.

The chain employs TRBV9 and TRBJ1-1, with a possible D match to TRBD1 (6 bases). V was pared by 3 bases and J by 7 bases, with 16 bases between. Germline CDR1 SGDLS, CDR2 YYNGEE. This CDR3 has 14 amino acids. CDR3 sequence: CASSARTGTSEAFF. As DNA, the CDR3 is TGTGCCAGCAGCGCCCGGACCGGGACAAGTGAAGCTTTCTTT.

J is TRBJ2-3 and V is TRBV7-3; the D is unclear. The V gene's germline CDR1 is SGHTA and CDR2 FQGTGA. Deletions cut 5 bases from V and 5 bases from J, with 11 bases between. The CDR3 is 13 residues long. Here the CDR3 DNA reads TGTGCCAGCAGCCCCGTCGGTGGAGATACGCAGTATTTT. Translating gives CASSPVGGDTQYF.

This sequence joins TRBV6-5 and TRBJ2-1; 11 bases agree with TRBD2. Trimming at V came to 7 bases and at J to 7 bases, leaving 9 bases not matched to a gene. The germline CDR1 and CDR2 sequences are MNHEY and SVGAGI. The CDR3 loop spans 15 amino acids. This chain's CDR3 is CASKKLAGEVNEQFF. The CDR3 coding sequence is TGTGCCAGCAAGAAACTAGCGGGAGAGGTGAATGAGCAGTTCTTC.

A single count supports this clone. The V and J genes are TRBV29-1 and TRBJ1-4; 8 nucleotides agree with TRBD1. Germline assignment: CDR1 SQVTM and CDR2 ANQGSEA. The CDR3 is 13 residues long. Germline trimming cut 7 bases from V and 5 bases from J; bases unmatched to any gene: 6. The CDR3 sequence: CSGQDRENEKLFF. The CDR3 nucleotides read TGCAGCGGTCAGGACAGGGAGAATGAAAAACTGTTTTTT.

V gene TRBV27 combines with J gene TRBJ1-5; D not certain. The CDR3 is 14 amino acids. CDR1 MNHEY and CDR2 SMNVEV come from the germline V gene (reference sequence). V was trimmed by 6 bases and J by 4 bases, leaving 13 bases between them. In DNA form, the CDR3 reads TGTGCCAGCAGCCCCGGACTGACTAATCAGCCCCAGCATTTT. As protein: CASSPGLTNQPQHF.

The rearrangement uses TRBV27 and TRBJ2-3; D is perhaps TRBD2 (5 bases). The CDR3 runs 14 residues. Trimming took off 1 base at V and 7 bases at J, with 12 bases between the two ends. CDR1 and CDR2 from the germline V gene are MNHEY and SMNVEV (reference sequence). CDR3 region: CASSLWGTGNTQYF. CDR3 DNA sequence: TGTGCCAGCAGTTTATGGGGAACGGGGAATACGCAGTATTTT.

The gene calls are TRBV7-3 and TRBJ2-5; possible D gene TRBD2, 5 bases. Germline CDR1 and CDR2: SGHTA and FQGTGA. The V end lost 1 base, the J end lost 5 bases, and 14 bases lay between the germline ends. This CDR3 is 15 amino acids long. The chain's CDR3 is CASSLSSRGGETQYF. The CDR3 bases are TGTGCCAGCAGCTTAAGTTCCCGAGGCGGGGAGACCCAGTACTTC.

V usage is TRBV28 and J usage is TRBJ1-5, with D possibly being TRBD1 (5 bases). CDR1 and CDR2 from the germline V gene are MDHEN and SYDVKM. This CDR3 region has 15 residues. Trimming took 5 bases from V and 6 from J, leaving 17 bases between them. CDR3 bases: TGTGCCAGCAGTCGGGACCTAGGAGGGACTCAGCCCCAGCATTTT. It is translated as CASSRDLGGTQPQHF. Filled out from reference TRBV28 and TRBJ1-5, the complete variable domain reads DVKVTQSSRYLVKRTGEKVFLECVQDMDHENMFWYRQDPGLGLRLIYFSYDVKMKEKGDIPEGYSVSREKKERFSLILESASTNQTSMYLCASSRDLGGTQPQHFGDGTRLSIL.

CDR3 nucleotide sequence: TGTGCCAGCAGCCAAGGATCGGGGGGCGGTAAGAACTATGGCTACACCTTC. The encoded protein is CASSQGSGGGKNYGYTF. This chain links TRBV3-1 (or the pseudogene TRBV3-2) with TRBJ1-2; possibly TRBD1 for D (6 bases). V gave up 1 base and J gave up 2 bases, with 17 bases separating them. CDR1 and CDR2 from the germline V gene are LGHDT and YNNKEL (reference sequence). The CDR3 totals 17 residues.

This chain uses TRBV2 with TRBJ1-5; 7 nucleotides line up with TRBD1. V lost 1 base and J lost 7; bases outside the gene matches: 4. The CDR3 totals 14 residues. Per germline, CDR1 SNHLY and CDR2 FYNNEI. In DNA form, the CDR3 reads TGTGCCAGCAGTGAAGGGCAGGGGGAGCAGCCCCAGCATTTT. Its translation: CASSEGQGEQPQHF. The whole variable domain, filled in from reference TRBV2 and TRBJ1-5, reads EPEVTQTPSHQVTQMGQEVILRCVPISNHLYFYWYRQILGQKVEFLVSFYNNEISEKSEIFDDQFSVERPDGSNFTLKIRSTKLEDSAMYFCASSEGQGEQPQHFGDGTRLSIL.

The genes are TRBV10-3 and TRBJ2-1; 12 nucleotides align to TRBD2. The CDR3 runs 14 residues. Germline assignment: CDR1 ENHRY and CDR2 SYGVKD. The J segment lost 3 bases and the V segment lost 7 bases, leaving 1 base of the junction unmatched. The chain's CDR3 is CAIKLAGGYNEQFF. CDR3 DNA sequence: TGTGCCATCAAACTAGCGGGAGGCTACAATGAGCAGTTCTTC.

The chain joins TRBV7-9 to TRBJ2-7; 7 bases are a match to TRBD1. CDR3 length equals 14 residues. Trimming cost V 2 bases and J 3 bases; bases outside gene matches: 4. CDR1 is SEHNR and CDR2 is FQNEAQ in the germline V gene (reference sequence). CDR3 protein: CASSLRDSYYEQYF. CDR3 bases: TGTGCCAGCAGCTTACGGGACAGCTACTACGAGCAGTACTTC.

This chain connects TRBV15 to TRBJ1-1; possible D gene TRBD1, 6 bases. Germline-derived CDR1 and CDR2 are LNHNV and YYDKDF (reference sequence). There are 16 residues in the CDR3. With 2 bases removed from V and 4 bases from J, the gap between germline ends came to 17 bases. The CDR3, as DNA: TGTGCCACCAGCAGACGAGACAGGCCCCGTGGCACTGAAGCTTTCTTT. Protein product: CATSRRDRPRGTEAFF.

The chain has TRBV5-1 and TRBJ1-3; 9 nucleotides align to TRBD1. From germline, CDR1 is SGHRS and CDR2 YFSETQ. The CDR3 length is 13 residues. The V segment lost 4 bases and the J segment 10 bases; nucleotides outside the gene matches: 6. CDR3 loop: CASSRDRDGTIYF. In nucleotides, the CDR3 is TGCGCCAGCAGCCGGGACAGGGATGGGACCATATATTTT.